Listed here are 31 T cell receptor beta chains from one sample, sequenced in a study of vaccination effects on CD4 cells after COVID-19. Expansion of antigen-specific CD4+ T cells with viral peptide pools was carried out by the ViraFEST assay before sequencing. At the end of less than 12 days of culture, CD4+ T cells were isolated. PCR confirmed that the person was infected with SARS-CoV-2 between March and December 2020. Assay: immunoSEQ multiplex PCR; the TCRdb copy retains only in-frame clones and omits some. The repertoire holds tens of thousands of clones, with approximately 73% as singletons. Their antigen targets remain unknown. The sample here was CD4+ T cells from PBMCs cultured with HIV peptides, taken before COVID-19 vaccination. Indicated subset: HIV-1 Nef peptide pool negative control/reference culture. The receptors were gathered from a human donor who had a prior SARS-CoV-2 infection.

The gene calls are TRBV6-5 and TRBJ2-7, with a possible D match to TRBD2 (6 bases). Germline CDR1 reads MNHEY; CDR2 reads SVGAGI. V gave up 6 bases and J gave up 6 bases, with 21 bases separating them. This CDR3 region has 15 residues. CDR3 bases: TGTGCCAGCAGAACCAGCTCTCGGCGGGGAGCCGAGCAGTACTTC. It yields the protein CASRTSSRRGAEQYF.

This rearrangement joins TRBV7-3 to TRBJ2-3; D perhaps matches TRBD2 (6 bases). V lost 5 bases and J lost 6, with 12 bases in between. This CDR3 region has 13 residues. Germline CDR1 and CDR2: SGHTA and FQGTGA. The CDR3 DNA follows: TGTGCCAGCAGCCTAGGGACTTGGGATACGCAGTATTTT. Protein product: CASSLGTWDTQYF.

This clone is a singleton in its sample. The DNA for the CDR3 is TGTGCCAGCAGCTTGGGACAGGGCATACTCGGGGAGCTGTTTTTT. Protein: CASSLGQGILGELFF. V and J are TRBV5-4 and TRBJ2-2, with TRBD1 identical over 7 bases. This CDR3 spans 15 amino acids. Germline V gene sequence: CDR1 SGHNT, CDR2 YYREEE (reference sequence). J gave up 7 bases and V 0 bases, and 6 bases lay outside the gene matches.

Only a few counts were recorded for this clone. This chain joins TRBV11-3 and TRBJ2-1; D uncertain. V was trimmed by 5 bases and J by 7 bases, leaving 12 bases between them. This CDR3 has 13 residues. Per germline, CDR1 SGHNT and CDR2 YENEEA. In DNA, the CDR3 is TGTGCCAGCAGCCCCTACTCTGGGAATGAGCAGTTCTTC. Encoded protein: CASSPYSGNEQFF.

V usage is TRBV2 and J usage is TRBJ1-2; 8 bases align to TRBD1. The CDR3 sequence is 14 residues long. CDR1 SNHLY and CDR2 FYNNEI come from the germline V gene. With 0 bases clipped from V and 5 bases from J, the junction kept 2 bases outside the gene matches. The CDR3 nucleotides are TGTGCCAGCAGTGAAGCAACAGGGGGATATGGCTACACCTTC. Its translation: CASSEATGGYGYTF.

The chain carries TRBV4-3 and TRBJ1-2; D is unclear. The V gene lost 0 bases and the J gene lost 4 bases, with 15 bases spanning the gap. Germline lookup yields CDR1 LGHNA and CDR2 YSLEER. The length of the CDR3 is 16 residues. CDR3 loop: CASSQDPGINPYGYTF. The CDR3 region has the DNA TGCGCCAGCAGCCAAGATCCCGGAATCAACCCCTATGGCTACACCTTC.

The chain recombines TRBV5-1 with TRBJ1-1, with unresolved D. Germline V gene lookup returns CDR1 SGHRS and CDR2 YFSETQ. Trimming pared 1 base from V and 0 bases from J, leaving 13 bases between. CDR3 length equals 16 residues. The CDR3 loop is CASSLYPGRLNTEAFF. The CDR3 region has the DNA TGCGCCAGCAGCTTGTATCCGGGCAGACTGAACACTGAAGCTTTCTTT.

The chain couples TRBV18 to TRBJ1-1, with 10 nucleotides matching TRBD1. The germline V gene encodes CDR1 KGHSH and CDR2 LQKENI. The CDR3 has 16 residues. V shed 4 bases, J shed 0 bases, and the junction held 5 bases outside the gene matches. The CDR3 DNA reads as TGTGCCAGCTCACGTGGGACAGGGGCCTTGAACACTGAAGCTTTCTTT. It codes for CASSRGTGALNTEAFF. The full variable domain, rest sourced from reference TRBV18 and TRBJ1-1, is NAGVMQNPRHLVRRRGQEARLRCSPMKGHSHVYWYRQLPEEGLKFMVYLQKENIIDESGMPKERFSAEFPKEGPSILRIQQVVRGDSAAYFCASSRGTGALNTEAFFGQGTRLTVV.

The chain has TRBV7-9 and TRBJ2-1, with 9 bases lining up with TRBD2. The ends lost 3 bases at V and 7 bases at J; junction bases unmatched: 16. There are 18 residues in the CDR3. CDR1 is SEHNR, CDR2 FQNEAQ, per germline (reference sequence). CDR3 sequence (DNA): TGTGCCAGCAGCTTCCCCTTTCGGGTAGCGGGGGTTGTTAATGAGCAGTTCTTC. It specifies CASSFPFRVAGVVNEQFF.

The chain couples TRBV5-1 to TRBJ1-1, with 10 positions matching TRBD1. After removal of 0 bases from V and 4 bases from J, the junction contained 3 bases not matched to a gene. The CDR3 spans 15 residues. Per germline, CDR1 SGHRS and CDR2 YFSETQ. CDR3: CASSLEGQGRTEAFF. CDR3 sequence (DNA): TGCGCCAGCAGCTTGGAGGGACAGGGGCGCACTGAAGCTTTCTTT.

This chain connects TRBV5-1 to TRBJ2-5, with D perhaps TRBD1 (5 bases). The CDR3 contains 14 residues. CDR1 and CDR2 from the germline V gene are SGHRS and YFSETQ. The ends were cut back, 4 bases at V and 3 bases at J, with 13 bases in the middle. The CDR3 bases are TGCGCCAGCAGCCATGGACAAGTCAAAGAGACCCAGTACTTC. This gives the protein CASSHGQVKETQYF. Full variable domain (remainder filled in from reference TRBV5-1 and TRBJ2-5): KAGVTQTPRYLIKTRGQQVTLSCSPISGHRSVSWYQQTPGQGLQFLFEYFSETQRNKGNFPGRFSGRQFSNSRSEMNVSTLELGDSALYLCASSHGQVKETQYFGPGTRLLVL.

The V call is TRBV6-5, the J call TRBJ1-2; D unclear. Trimming pared 5 bases from V and 0 bases from J, leaving 13 bases between. The CDR3 consists of 15 residues. CDR1 is MNHEY, CDR2 SVGAGI, per germline. This CDR3 is CASSHGLLTNYGYTF. The DNA of the CDR3 is TGTGCCAGCAGTCACGGGCTCCTTACTAACTATGGCTACACCTTC.

This clone was seen more than once but under ten times. The chain has TRBV5-4 and TRBJ1-6; 7 nucleotides line up with TRBD1. The CDR3 sequence is 13 residues long. Trimming cost V 4 bases and J 8 bases; bases outside gene matches: 3. Germline loops: CDR1 SGHNT, CDR2 YYREEE (reference sequence). The CDR3 DNA is TGTGCCAGCAGCACTGACAGGGATTCACCCCTCCACTTT. It codes for CASSTDRDSPLHF.

This clone was found a few times. V and J are TRBV7-2 and TRBJ2-2; no firm D call. V was trimmed by 3 bases and J by 4 bases, leaving 6 bases between them. The CDR3 is 13 amino acids. Germline CDR1 SGHTA, CDR2 FQGNSA. Written as DNA, the CDR3 is TGTGCCAGCAGCTTCGAGGCCACCGGGGAGCTGTTTTTT. This encodes CASSFEATGELFF.

The chain carries TRBV27 and TRBJ1-5; D remains ambiguous. The CDR3 totals 15 residues. V lost 1 base, J lost 7 bases, and 14 bases lay in between. Germline loops: CDR1 MNHEY, CDR2 SMNVEV (reference sequence). The CDR3 DNA reads TGTGCCAGCAGTTTATTTTCGACGGTGATACAGCCCCAGCATTTT. Amino acid sequence: CASSLFSTVIQPQHF.

The sample holds a few counts of this clone. The V gene is TRBV19, the J gene TRBJ2-7; 7 nucleotides agree with TRBD1. The CDR3 runs to 16 residues. Germline V CDR1 and CDR2: LNHDA, SQIVND (reference sequence). Trimming cost V 4 bases and J 0 bases; bases outside gene matches: 9. The CDR3 protein is CASSSSNRGPSYEQYF. In nucleotides, the CDR3 is TGTGCCAGTAGTAGCTCTAACAGGGGACCCTCCTACGAGCAGTACTTC.

The rearrangement uses TRBV5-1 and TRBJ2-7; D could derive from TRBD1 or TRBD2 (5 bases each). Looked up from germline, CDR1 is SGHRS and CDR2 is YFSETQ. V was trimmed by 5 bases and J by 1 base, leaving 13 bases between them. This CDR3 is built from 14 residues. The DNA of the CDR3 is TGCGCCAGCAGTAGGGGACGCGGATCCTACGAGCAGTACTTC. Translated, it gives CASSRGRGSYEQYF. Full variable domain (rest looked up from reference TRBV5-1 and TRBJ2-7): KAGVTQTPRYLIKTRGQQVTLSCSPISGHRSVSWYQQTPGQGLQFLFEYFSETQRNKGNFPGRFSGRQFSNSRSEMNVSTLELGDSALYLCASSRGRGSYEQYFGPGTRLTVT.

J is TRBJ2-5 and V is TRBV11-2; D perhaps matches TRBD2 (6 bases). The CDR3 runs to 16 residues. The germline V and J ends were trimmed by 5 bases and 1 base, with 17 bases remaining between them. The germline gives CDR1 SGHAT, CDR2 FQNNGV. The CDR3 spells CASSPSSSGRQETQYF. The CDR3 nucleotides read TGTGCCAGCAGCCCTAGTAGTAGCGGCCGCCAAGAGACCCAGTACTTC.

This clone was seen only a few times. The chain combines TRBV19 with TRBJ2-1; maybe TRBD2 (7 bases). Germline V gene lookup returns CDR1 LNHDA and CDR2 SQIVND (reference sequence). V dropped 5 bases and J dropped 0 bases, with 11 bases sitting between them. CDR3 length equals 15 residues. The CDR3 DNA reads as TGTGCCAGTAGTTGGGAGGGGGGCTCCTACAATGAGCAGTTCTTC. It translates to CASSWEGGSYNEQFF.

The chain links TRBV9 to TRBJ2-2; unclear D gene. Germline V gene lookup returns CDR1 SGDLS and CDR2 YYNGEE. This CDR3 contains 17 residues. V lost 2 bases and J 0 bases, leaving 14 bases between the germline ends. CDR3 coding DNA: TGTGCCAGCAGCGTCTTCAGCGTCCACGCGAACACCGGGGAGCTGTTTTTT. Protein sequence: CASSVFSVHANTGELFF.

The chain carries TRBV27 and TRBJ1-5; possibly TRBD1 for D (6 bases). V was clipped by 7 bases and J by 9 bases, with 22 bases between them. CDR1 and CDR2 (germline): MNHEY, SMNVEV (reference sequence). The CDR3 length is 15 residues. As DNA, the CDR3 is TGTGCCAGCACCCCTATAGGCAGGGGCGAGGGGCCCCAGCATTTT. It is translated as CASTPIGRGEGPQHF.

This clone was counted once. The chain employs TRBV13 and TRBJ2-7, with 8 bases fitting TRBD2. CDR1 and CDR2 (germline): PRHDT, FYEKMQ (reference sequence). J lost 1 base, V lost 0 bases, and 5 bases had no gene match. The CDR3 has 16 residues. CDR3 DNA: TGTGCCAGCAGCTTAGGCCAGGGCGGGGGGTCCTACGAGCAGTACTTC. Protein product: CASSLGQGGGSYEQYF.

This clone was seen only a few times. The J gene is TRBJ2-7, the V gene TRBV5-4, with D perhaps matching TRBD1 (6 bases). Germline lookup yields CDR1 SGHNT and CDR2 YYREEE (reference sequence). This CDR3 has 14 residues. The V and J ends lost 4 bases and 6 bases respectively, with 17 bases between them. The CDR3 loop is CASSHWAGALEQYF. The CDR3 nucleotides read TGTGCCAGCAGCCACTGGGCAGGGGCCCTCGAGCAGTACTTC.

The V call is TRBV7-3, the J call TRBJ1-1, with 9 bases lining up with TRBD1. The length of the CDR3 is 15 residues. CDR1 is SGHTA, CDR2 FQGTGA, per germline. J lost 4 bases, V lost 5 bases, and 8 bases had no gene match. CDR3 residues: CASSPGQGRTTEAFF. The CDR3 bases are TGTGCCAGCAGCCCAGGACAGGGGAGGACCACTGAAGCTTTCTTT. Variable domain in full (rest from reference TRBV7-3 and TRBJ1-1): GAGVSQTPSNKVTEKGKYVELRCDPISGHTALYWYRQSLGQGPEFLIYFQGTGAADDSGLPNDRFFAVRPEGSVSTLKIQRTERGDSAVYLCASSPGQGRTTEAFFGQGTRLTVV.

This clone was seen more than once but under ten times. The chain combines TRBV7-9 with TRBJ1-1; no clear D gene. The CDR3 length is 13 residues. Trimming removed 6 bases at V and 4 bases at J, with 12 bases between. Germline V gene data show CDR1 as SEHNR and CDR2 as FQNEAQ (reference sequence). CDR3 loop: CASSYTPGTEAFF. CDR3 coding DNA: TGTGCCAGCAGTTACACTCCGGGCACTGAAGCTTTCTTT.

The V gene is TRBV7-3, the J gene TRBJ1-1, with 10 bases that match TRBD1. CDR3 size: 15 residues. Trimming cost V 5 bases and J 4 bases; bases outside gene matches: 7. The V gene's germline CDR1 is SGHTA and CDR2 FQGTGA. In DNA, the CDR3 is TGTGCCAGCAGCCCGGGGACAGGGGCGGGCACTGAAGCTTTCTTT. Translated: CASSPGTGAGTEAFF.

This chain links TRBV19 with TRBJ1-2; the D gene is possibly TRBD1 (5 bases). The CDR3 has 18 amino acids. The V gene's germline CDR1 is LNHDA and CDR2 SQIVND (reference sequence). Trimming took 4 bases from V and 2 from J, leaving 23 bases between them. In DNA, the CDR3 is TGTGCCAGTAGTAGGGGGGATAAGCCCCGGTGGTCGAACTATGGCTACACCTTC. It is translated as CASSRGDKPRWSNYGYTF.

The genes are TRBV3-1 (or the pseudogene TRBV3-2) and TRBJ1-2, with D unresolved. Trimming stripped 1 base from V and 5 bases from J, with 8 bases between. Per the germline V gene, CDR1 is LGHDT and CDR2 is YNNKEL (reference sequence). The CDR3 has 13 residues. This CDR3 reads CASSQVKGYGYTF. The CDR3, as DNA: TGTGCCAGCAGCCAAGTGAAAGGTTATGGCTACACCTTC.

The chain links TRBV29-1 to TRBJ2-5; the D call may be TRBD1 or TRBD2 (5 bases each). V lost 2 bases and J 5 bases, leaving 15 bases between the germline ends. The CDR3 spans 14 residues. CDR1 is SQVTM and CDR2 is ANQGSEA in the germline V gene. In nucleotides, the CDR3 is TGCAGCGTTGAACACACTGGCAGGGAGGAGACCCAGTACTTC. This encodes CSVEHTGREETQYF. Full variable domain (outside the CDR3, taken from reference TRBV29-1 and TRBJ2-5): SAVISQKPSRDICQRGTSLTIQCQVDSQVTMMFWYRQQPGQSLTLIATANQGSEATYESGFVIDKFPISRPNLTFSTLTVSNMSPEDSSIYLCSVEHTGREETQYFGPGTRLLVL.

The V call is TRBV5-5, the J call TRBJ1-1; tentative D call: TRBD1 (6 bases). CDR1 and CDR2 (germline): SGHKS, YYEKEE (reference sequence). The CDR3 sequence is 14 residues long. The ends were cut back, 3 bases at V and 4 bases at J, with 13 bases in the middle. The CDR3 sequence is CASSSTWTATEAFF. In DNA, the CDR3 is TGTGCCAGCAGCTCGACGTGGACAGCCACTGAAGCTTTCTTT.

This clone showed up just a few times. CDR3 loop: CASSLPTDTQYF. The CDR3 coding sequence is TGTGCCAGCAGCTTACCAACAGATACGCAGTATTTT. V and J are TRBV7-2 and TRBJ2-3; D is ambiguous. CDR3 size: 12 residues. Germline lookup yields CDR1 SGHTA and CDR2 FQGNSA. V gave up 2 bases and J gave up 3 bases, with 3 bases separating them.